This record concerns one T cell receptor (beta chain) sequence. The data were obtained in a study of blood T cell repertoires in COVID-19. The protocol was immunoSEQ multiplex PCR, while the TCRdb copy is restricted to in-frame clones and leaves out a portion. The sample lists roughly 190,000 clones; about four fifths were seen once. The CDR3 sequence is 17 residues long. The sample consisted of peripheral blood. The sequence was obtained from a woman aged 70-85 years with active or convalescent COVID-19. The chain carries TRBV12-2 and TRBJ2-5; whether TRBD2, the table's D call, matches the DNA was not checked. TRBV12-2 is labeled a pseudogene. This CDR3 is CASRLVAGWGDQETQYF. The CDR3 DNA reads as TGTGCAAGTCGCTTGGTAGCGGGATGGGGGGACCAAGAGACCCAGTACTTC.